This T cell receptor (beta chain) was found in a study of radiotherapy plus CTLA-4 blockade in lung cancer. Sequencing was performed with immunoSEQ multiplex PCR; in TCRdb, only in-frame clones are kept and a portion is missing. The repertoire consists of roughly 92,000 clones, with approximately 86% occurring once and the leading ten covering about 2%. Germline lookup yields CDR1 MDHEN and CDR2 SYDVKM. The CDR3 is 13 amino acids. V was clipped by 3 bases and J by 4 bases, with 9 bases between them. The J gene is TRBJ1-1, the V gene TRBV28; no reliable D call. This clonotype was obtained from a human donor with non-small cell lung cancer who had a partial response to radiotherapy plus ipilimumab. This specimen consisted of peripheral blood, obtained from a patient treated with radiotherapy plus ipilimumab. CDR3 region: CASSFGQSTEAFF. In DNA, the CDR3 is TGTGCCAGCAGTTTTGGGCAGAGCACTGAAGCTTTCTTT.